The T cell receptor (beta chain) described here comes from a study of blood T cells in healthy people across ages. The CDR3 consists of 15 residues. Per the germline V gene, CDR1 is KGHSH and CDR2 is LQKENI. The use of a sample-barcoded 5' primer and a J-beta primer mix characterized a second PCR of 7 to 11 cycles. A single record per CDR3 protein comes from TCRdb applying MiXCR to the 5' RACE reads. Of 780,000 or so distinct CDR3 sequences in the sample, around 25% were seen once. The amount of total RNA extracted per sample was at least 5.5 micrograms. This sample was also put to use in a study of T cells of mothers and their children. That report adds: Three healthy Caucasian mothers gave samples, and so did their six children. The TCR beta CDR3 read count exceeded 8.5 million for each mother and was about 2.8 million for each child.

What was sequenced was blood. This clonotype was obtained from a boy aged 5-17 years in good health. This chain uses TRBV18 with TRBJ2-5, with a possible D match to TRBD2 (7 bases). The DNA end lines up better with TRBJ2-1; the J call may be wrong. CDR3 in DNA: TGTGCCAGCTTGCGGGGGCGAGATGCCTACAATGAGCAGTTCTTC. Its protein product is CASLRGRDAYNEQFF.